One and the same sample provided the 10 T cell receptor delta chains below, sequenced in a study of Vδ1+ human thymocytes (dated by TCRdb to 2017 to 2018). Summary of the overall study and its limitations: The thymic TRG and TRD repertoires appeared highly polyclonal, with Gaussian CDR3 length distributions, in contrast to the oligoclonal repertoires of peripheral blood.

Their antigen targets remain unknown. Sequenced on an Illumina MiSeq. RNA was extracted with the RNeasy mini kit and reverse transcribed using Superscript III. CDR3 amplicons were produced by multiplex PCR using pooled V-gene forward primers and a constant-region reverse primer with Illumina adaptor overhangs. TCRdb called clones afresh from the public reads with CATT; identical DNA rows were later merged. For this sample the table gives more than 45,000 delta-chain clones, of which more than 12% were detected only once. About 0.38% of the sample lies in the top ten. The sequencing sample was made of Vdelta1+ gamma-delta thymocytes from the thymus. What the cell subset or site label conveys for this sample: FACS-sorted CD3+ TCRalphabeta- TCRVdelta1+ TCRVdelta2- thymocytes. The source is a girl under two years old who had congenital heart surgery.

This clone was detected ten times or more. This sequence joins TRDV2 and TRDJ1, with 8 bases identical to TRDD3. The CDR3 has 19 amino acids. Germline lookup yields CDR1 GEAIGNYY and CDR2 EKD. V shed 3 bases, J shed 2 bases, and the junction held 19 bases outside the gene matches. DNA for the CDR3: TGTGCCTGTGACCCCGGAGTGTCAACTCCTCACTGGGGGACCGATAAACTCATCTTT. Translating gives CACDPGVSTPHWGTDKLIF.

The chain is built from TRDV1 and TRDJ1, with 11 bases that match TRDD3. V shed 2 bases, J shed 0 bases, and the junction held 23 bases outside the gene matches. Germline V gene lookup returns CDR1 TSWWSYY and CDR2 QGS. The CDR3 length is 23 residues. The DNA of the CDR3 is TGTGCTCTTGGGGAAGGACCGCTACTGGGGGATATAATCCCCACGCTGTACACCGATAAACTCATCTTT. It encodes CALGEGPLLGDIIPTLYTDKLIF.

This clone was observed a few times. The chain recombines TRDV1 with TRDJ1, with 7 positions matching TRDD3. The ends lost 0 bases at V and 3 bases at J; junction bases unmatched: 25. CDR3 length equals 22 residues. From germline, CDR1 is TSWWSYY and CDR2 QGS. CDR3 DNA sequence: TGTGCTCTTGGGGAACTTTACTACGAACGTGTACTGGGGCCTCAGGGGGCCGATAAACTCATCTTT. This codes for CALGELYYERVLGPQGADKLIF.

This clone was seen only a few times. Mismatch with germline at one junction end may stem from a read error. This sample also contains other DNA sequences that code for the same CDR3. The chain employs TRDV2 and TRDJ1; 10 bases agree with TRDD3. Germline CDR1 reads GEAIGNYY; CDR2 reads EKD. This CDR3 has 18 amino acids. The CDR3 DNA reads TGTGCCTGCACCTATGGGGGATACTTTCCTTACTACACCGACAAACTCATCTTT. Its translation is CACTYGGYFPYYTDKLIF.

V gene TRDV1 combines with J gene TRDJ1; 7 bases map to TRDD2. The V gene end was trimmed by 0 bases and the J gene end by 3 bases; junction bases not matched to a gene: 13. The CDR3 runs 18 residues. Germline V CDR1 and CDR2: TSWWSYY, QGS. CDR3 residues: CALGELSYAGVFPDKLIF. The DNA for the CDR3 is TGTGCTCTTGGGGAACTTTCCTACGCGGGGGTATTTCCCGATAAACTCATCTTT.

There are a few counts of this clone. This rearrangement joins TRDV1 to TRDJ1; 7 bases match TRDD2. Germline V gene sequence: CDR1 TSWWSYY, CDR2 QGS. The CDR3 sequence is 16 residues long. With 5 bases clipped from V and 4 bases from J, the junction kept 13 bases outside the gene matches. In DNA, the CDR3 is TGTGCTCTTGGGAAGTTCCTACCCATACTGCTCGATAAACTCATCTTT. Translating gives CALGKFLPILLDKLIF.

V usage is TRDV1 and J usage is TRDJ1; D gene ambiguous. The V end lost 0 bases, the J end lost 0 bases, and 5 bases lay between the germline ends. CDR3 length: 14 amino acids. Germline loops: CDR1 TSWWSYY, CDR2 QGS. The CDR3 DNA is TGTGCTCTTGGGGAACTAACCCACACCGATAAACTCATCTTT. Its translation is CALGELTHTDKLIF.

The chain has TRDV1 and TRDJ1; TRDD3 might be the D (6 bases). Trimming took 0 bases from V and 1 from J, leaving 27 bases between them. Germline-derived CDR1 and CDR2 are TSWWSYY and QGS. The CDR3 is 21 amino acids. The CDR3 loop is CALGELWNGLGLSPITDKLIF. CDR3 bases: TGTGCTCTTGGGGAACTCTGGAATGGGCTGGGGTTAAGTCCCATCACCGATAAACTCATCTTT.

This chain connects TRDV1 to TRDJ1; 8 nucleotides align to TRDD2. V trimming: 2 bases; J trimming: 0 bases; junction bases outside the gene matches: 11. CDR1 and CDR2 from the germline V gene are TSWWSYY and QGS. There are 18 residues in the CDR3. In nucleotides, the CDR3 is TGTGCTCTTGGGGAAGGCCTTCCTAAGCACTGGGACACCGATAAACTCATCTTT. Translation: CALGEGLPKHWDTDKLIF.

This clone was detected a few times. The chain has TRDV1 and TRDJ1; D possibly corresponds to TRDD3 (5 bases). The V gene lost 9 bases and the J gene lost 5 bases, with 22 bases spanning the gap. Germline V CDR1 and CDR2: TSWWSYY, QGS. This CDR3 contains 15 residues. The CDR3 loop reads CALWEPPRREDKLIF. The CDR3, as DNA: TGTGCTCTCTGGGAACCTCCTCGCCGTGAGGATAAACTCATCTTT.